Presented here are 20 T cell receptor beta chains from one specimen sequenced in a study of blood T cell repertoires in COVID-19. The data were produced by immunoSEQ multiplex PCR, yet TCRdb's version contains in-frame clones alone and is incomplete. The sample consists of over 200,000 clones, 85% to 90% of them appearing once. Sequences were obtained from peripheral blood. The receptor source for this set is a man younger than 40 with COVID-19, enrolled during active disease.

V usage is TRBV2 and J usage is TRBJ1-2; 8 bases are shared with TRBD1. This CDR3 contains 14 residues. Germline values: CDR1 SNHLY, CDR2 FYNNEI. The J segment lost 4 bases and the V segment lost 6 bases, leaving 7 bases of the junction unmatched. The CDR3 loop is CASRARTGPYGYTF. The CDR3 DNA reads TGTGCCAGCAGAGCCCGGACAGGGCCCTATGGCTACACCTTC.

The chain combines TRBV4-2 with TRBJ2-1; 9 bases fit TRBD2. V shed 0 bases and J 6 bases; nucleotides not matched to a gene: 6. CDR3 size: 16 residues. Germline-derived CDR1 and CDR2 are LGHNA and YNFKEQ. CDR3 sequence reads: CASSQDASGGFNEQFF. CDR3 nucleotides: TGTGCCAGCAGCCAAGATGCGAGCGGGGGGTTCAATGAGCAGTTCTTC.

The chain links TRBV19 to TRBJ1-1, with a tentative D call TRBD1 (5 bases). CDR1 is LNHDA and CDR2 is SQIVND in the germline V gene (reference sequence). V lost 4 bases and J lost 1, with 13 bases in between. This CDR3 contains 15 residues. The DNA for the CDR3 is TGTGCCAGTAGTACTGCCCACGGGGGGAACACTGAAGCTTTCTTT. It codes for CASSTAHGGNTEAFF.

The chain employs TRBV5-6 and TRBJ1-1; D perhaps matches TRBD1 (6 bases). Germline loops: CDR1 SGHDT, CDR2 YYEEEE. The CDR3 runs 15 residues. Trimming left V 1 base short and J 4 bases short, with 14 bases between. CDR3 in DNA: TGTGCCAGCAGCTTGAAGAGGGGGTCAGTCACTGAAGCTTTCTTT. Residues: CASSLKRGSVTEAFF.

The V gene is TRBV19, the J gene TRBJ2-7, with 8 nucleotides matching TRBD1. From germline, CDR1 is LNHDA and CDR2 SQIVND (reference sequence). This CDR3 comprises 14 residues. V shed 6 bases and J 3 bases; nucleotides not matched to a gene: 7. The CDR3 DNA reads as TGTGCCAGTAGCTTCTGGACAGGGAACTACGAGCAGTACTTC. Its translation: CASSFWTGNYEQYF.

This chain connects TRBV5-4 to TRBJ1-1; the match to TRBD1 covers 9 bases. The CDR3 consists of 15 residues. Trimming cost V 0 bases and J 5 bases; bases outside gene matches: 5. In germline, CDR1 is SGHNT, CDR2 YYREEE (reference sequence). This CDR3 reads CASSLGGQGGTEAFF. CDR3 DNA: TGTGCCAGCAGCTTGGGGGGACAGGGAGGAACTGAAGCTTTCTTT.

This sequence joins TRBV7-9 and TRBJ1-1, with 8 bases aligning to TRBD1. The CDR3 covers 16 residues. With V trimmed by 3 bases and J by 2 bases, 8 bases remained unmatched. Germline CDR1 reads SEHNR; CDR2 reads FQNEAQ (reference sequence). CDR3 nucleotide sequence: TGTGCCAGCAGCTTTTTGGGACAGGTGACAAACACTGAAGCTTTCTTT. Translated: CASSFLGQVTNTEAFF.

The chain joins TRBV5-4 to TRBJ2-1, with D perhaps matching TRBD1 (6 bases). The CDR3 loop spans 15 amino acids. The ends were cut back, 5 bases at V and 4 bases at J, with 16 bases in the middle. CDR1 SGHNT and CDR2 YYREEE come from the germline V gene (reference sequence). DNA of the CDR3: TGTGCCAGCAGTTGGGATGAGGGGGATTACAATGAGCAGTTCTTC. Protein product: CASSWDEGDYNEQFF.

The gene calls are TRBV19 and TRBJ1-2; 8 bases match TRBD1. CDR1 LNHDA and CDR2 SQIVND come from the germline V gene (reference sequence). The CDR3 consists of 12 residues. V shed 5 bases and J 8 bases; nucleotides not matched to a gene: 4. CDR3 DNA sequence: TGTGCCAGTAGTCTTACAGGGGGAGGCTACACCTTC. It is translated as CASSLTGGGYTF. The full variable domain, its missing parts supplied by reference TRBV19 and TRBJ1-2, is DGGITQSPKYLFRKEGQNVTLSCEQNLNHDAMYWYRQDPGQGLRLIYYSQIVNDFQKGDIAEGYSVSREKKESFPLTVTSAQKNPTAFYLCASSLTGGGYTFGSGTRLTVV.

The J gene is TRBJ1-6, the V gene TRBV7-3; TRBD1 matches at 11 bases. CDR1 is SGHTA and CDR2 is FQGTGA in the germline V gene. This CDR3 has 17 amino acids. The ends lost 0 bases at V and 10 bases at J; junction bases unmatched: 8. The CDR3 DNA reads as TGTGCCAGCAGCTTAACTGCTTGGACAGGGGGCAAATCACCCCTCCACTTT. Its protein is CASSLTAWTGGKSPLHF.

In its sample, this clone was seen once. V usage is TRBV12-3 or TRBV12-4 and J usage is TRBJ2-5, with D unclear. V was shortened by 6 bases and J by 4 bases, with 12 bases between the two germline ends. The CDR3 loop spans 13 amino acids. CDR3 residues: CASSSPGGETQYF. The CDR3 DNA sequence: TGTGCCAGCAGCTCTCCGGGTGGAGAGACCCAGTACTTC.

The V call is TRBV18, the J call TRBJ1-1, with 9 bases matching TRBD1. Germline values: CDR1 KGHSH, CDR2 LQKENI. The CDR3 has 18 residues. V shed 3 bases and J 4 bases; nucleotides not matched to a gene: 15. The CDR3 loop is CASSPTGTGPGGRTEAFF. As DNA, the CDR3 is TGTGCCAGCTCACCTACTGGGACAGGGCCCGGGGGTCGCACTGAAGCTTTCTTT.

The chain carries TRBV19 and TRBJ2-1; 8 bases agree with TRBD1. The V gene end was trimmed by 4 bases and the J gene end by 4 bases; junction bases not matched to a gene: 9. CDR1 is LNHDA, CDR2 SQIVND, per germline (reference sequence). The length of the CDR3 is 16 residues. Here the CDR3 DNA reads TGTGCCAGTAGTAAGTCAGGGGGCGCGTGGTACAATGAGCAGTTCTTC. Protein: CASSKSGGAWYNEQFF. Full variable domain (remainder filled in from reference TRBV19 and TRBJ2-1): DGGITQSPKYLFRKEGQNVTLSCEQNLNHDAMYWYRQDPGQGLRLIYYSQIVNDFQKGDIAEGYSVSREKKESFPLTVTSAQKNPTAFYLCASSKSGGAWYNEQFFGPGTRLTVL.

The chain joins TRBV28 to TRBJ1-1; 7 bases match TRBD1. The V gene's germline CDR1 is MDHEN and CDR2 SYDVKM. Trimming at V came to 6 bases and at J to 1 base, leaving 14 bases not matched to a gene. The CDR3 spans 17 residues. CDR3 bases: TGTGCCAGCAGCCCTGGCCTAGACAGGGCCAAGAACACTGAAGCTTTCTTT. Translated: CASSPGLDRAKNTEAFF.

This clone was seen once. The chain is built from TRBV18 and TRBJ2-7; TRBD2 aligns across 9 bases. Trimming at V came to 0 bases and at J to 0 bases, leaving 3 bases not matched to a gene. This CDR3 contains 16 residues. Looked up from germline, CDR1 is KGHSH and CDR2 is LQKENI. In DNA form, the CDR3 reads TGTGCCAGCTCACCACCAGTAGCGGGAGTCTCCTACGAGCAGTACTTC. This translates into CASSPPVAGVSYEQYF.

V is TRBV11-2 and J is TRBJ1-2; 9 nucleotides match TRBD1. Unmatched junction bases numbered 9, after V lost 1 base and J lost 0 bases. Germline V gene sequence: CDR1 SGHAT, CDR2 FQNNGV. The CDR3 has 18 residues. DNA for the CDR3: TGTGCCAGCAGCTTAGTGCGCGGGACAGGGACCTCTAACTATGGCTACACCTTC. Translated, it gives CASSLVRGTGTSNYGYTF.

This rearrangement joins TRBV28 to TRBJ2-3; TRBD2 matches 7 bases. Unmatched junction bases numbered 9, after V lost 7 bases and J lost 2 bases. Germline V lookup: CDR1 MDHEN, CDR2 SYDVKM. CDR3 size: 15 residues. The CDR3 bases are TGTGCCAGCATGGGCGGGACTAAACACACAGATACGCAGTATTTT. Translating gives CASMGGTKHTDTQYF. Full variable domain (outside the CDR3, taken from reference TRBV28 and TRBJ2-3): DVKVTQSSRYLVKRTGEKVFLECVQDMDHENMFWYRQDPGLGLRLIYFSYDVKMKEKGDIPEGYSVSREKKERFSLILESASTNQTSMYLCASMGGTKHTDTQYFGPGTRLTVL.

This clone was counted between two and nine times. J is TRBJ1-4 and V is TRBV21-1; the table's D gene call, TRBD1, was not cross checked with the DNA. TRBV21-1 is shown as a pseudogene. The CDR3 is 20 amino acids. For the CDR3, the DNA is TGTGCCAGCAGCTCTCCGGGACAGGGGGCGTGGGGAGGGACTAATGAAAAACTGTTTTTT. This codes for CASSSPGQGAWGGTNEKLFF.

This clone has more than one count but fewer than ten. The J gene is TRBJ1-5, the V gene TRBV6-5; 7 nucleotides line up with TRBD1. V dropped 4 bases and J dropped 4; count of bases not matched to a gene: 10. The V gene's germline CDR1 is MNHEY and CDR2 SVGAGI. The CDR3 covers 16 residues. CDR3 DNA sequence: TGTGCCAGCAGTTTAGGACAGGTCGCGGGGAATCAGCCCCAGCATTTT. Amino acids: CASSLGQVAGNQPQHF.

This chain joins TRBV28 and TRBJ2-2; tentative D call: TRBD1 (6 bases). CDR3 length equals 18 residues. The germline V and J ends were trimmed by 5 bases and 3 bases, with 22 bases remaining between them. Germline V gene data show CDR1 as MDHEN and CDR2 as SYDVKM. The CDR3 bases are TGTGCCAGCAGTGGGCCTGGACAGCCCCGATTTGACACCGGGGAGCTGTTTTTT. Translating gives CASSGPGQPRFDTGELFF.